This T cell receptor (beta chain) comes out of a study of shared clonotypes between healthy human individuals. The overall study: The composition of the donors was two women and a few men aged 18 to 49. General study results and limits: Clonotype sharing across a few donors was observed for roughly 5% of naive CD4 clonotypes.

A note on this clone: No antigen is known for it.

The donor cohort consisted entirely of Caucasian adults residing in Nashville, Tennessee. The CDR3 contains 13 residues. Germline assignment: CDR1 KGHSH and CDR2 LQKENI. V shed 3 bases and J shed 3 bases, with 8 bases lying between them. Profiled with immunoSEQ multiplex PCR; TCRdb holds only in-frame clones, not every one. Of under 600,000 clones in the sample, around 96% were seen once. The chain links TRBV18 to TRBJ2-5; tentative D call: TRBD2 (6 bases). The receptor's source is a woman aged 30 to 39 in good health. The sequencing sample was made of naive CD4+ T cells sorted from blood. Subset specified: CD45RA+ positively selected. CDR3: CASSPGGEETQYF. The DNA for the CDR3 is TGTGCCAGCTCACCGGGCGGGGAAGAGACCCAGTACTTC.